One sample yielded the 4 T cell receptor beta chains listed below, sequenced in a study of blood T cells in healthy people across ages. A second roughly 6 to 12 cycle PCR used barcoded and J-beta primers. One entry per CDR3 protein, called by TCRdb with MiXCR from the 5' RACE reads. The sample includes approximately 850,000 distinct CDR3 sequences, roughly 50% of them seen just once. Specimen: blood. The origin of the receptors is a man aged 25 to 40 in good health.

V gene TRBV27 combines with J gene TRBJ1-2; 8 nucleotides line up with TRBD1. CDR3 length equals 15 residues. Germline trimming cut 4 bases from V and 2 bases from J; bases unmatched to any gene: 6. Germline CDR1 and CDR2: MNHEY and SMNVEV (reference sequence). The CDR3 DNA reads TGTGCCAGCAGTTCCTCCAGGGGGCCCAACTATGGCTACACCTTC. Protein sequence: CASSSSRGPNYGYTF.

This clonotype occurred a few times. The V call is TRBV28, the J call TRBJ1-2; D is undetermined. The CDR3 contains 13 residues. Germline V lookup: CDR1 MDHEN, CDR2 SYDVKM. V was clipped by 5 bases and J by 4 bases, with 11 bases between them. Written as DNA, the CDR3 is TGTGCCAGCAGTAAGGCGGCCTTCTATGGCTACACCTTC. This sequence encodes CASSKAAFYGYTF.

This clonotype was found many times. The J gene is TRBJ2-7, the V gene TRBV12-3 or TRBV12-4; no firm D call. V was shortened by 6 bases and J by 6 bases, with 9 bases between the two germline ends. The CDR3 covers 11 residues. CDR3 loop: CASSFWGEQYF. The CDR3 nucleotides are TGTGCCAGCAGCTTCTGGGGCGAGCAGTACTTC.

This clonotype appeared a few times. The V and J genes are TRBV9 and TRBJ2-1; 7 bases fit TRBD2. Germline CDR1 reads SGDLS; CDR2 reads YYNGEE. With 4 bases clipped from V and 2 bases from J, the junction kept 21 bases outside the gene matches. The CDR3 contains 20 residues. The CDR3: CASSSPVVASGKGAYNEQFF. CDR3 in DNA: TGTGCCAGCAGCTCCCCGGTTGTGGCTAGCGGCAAAGGGGCCTACAATGAGCAGTTCTTC.